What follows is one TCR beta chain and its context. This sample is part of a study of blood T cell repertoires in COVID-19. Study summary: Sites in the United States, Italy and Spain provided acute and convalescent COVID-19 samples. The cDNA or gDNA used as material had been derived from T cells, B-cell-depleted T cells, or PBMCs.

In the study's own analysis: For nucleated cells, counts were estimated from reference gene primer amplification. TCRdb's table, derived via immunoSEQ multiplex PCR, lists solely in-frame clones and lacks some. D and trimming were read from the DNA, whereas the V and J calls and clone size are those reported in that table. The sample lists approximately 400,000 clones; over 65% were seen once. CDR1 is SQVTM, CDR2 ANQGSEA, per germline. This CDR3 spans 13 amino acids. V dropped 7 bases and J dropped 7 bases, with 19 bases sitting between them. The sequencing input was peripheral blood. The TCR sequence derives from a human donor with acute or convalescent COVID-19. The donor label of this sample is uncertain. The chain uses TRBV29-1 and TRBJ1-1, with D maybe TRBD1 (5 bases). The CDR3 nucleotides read TGCAGCGCCTACCCGGGGGTTGCCGGTGAAGCTTTCTTT. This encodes CSAYPGVAGEAFF.